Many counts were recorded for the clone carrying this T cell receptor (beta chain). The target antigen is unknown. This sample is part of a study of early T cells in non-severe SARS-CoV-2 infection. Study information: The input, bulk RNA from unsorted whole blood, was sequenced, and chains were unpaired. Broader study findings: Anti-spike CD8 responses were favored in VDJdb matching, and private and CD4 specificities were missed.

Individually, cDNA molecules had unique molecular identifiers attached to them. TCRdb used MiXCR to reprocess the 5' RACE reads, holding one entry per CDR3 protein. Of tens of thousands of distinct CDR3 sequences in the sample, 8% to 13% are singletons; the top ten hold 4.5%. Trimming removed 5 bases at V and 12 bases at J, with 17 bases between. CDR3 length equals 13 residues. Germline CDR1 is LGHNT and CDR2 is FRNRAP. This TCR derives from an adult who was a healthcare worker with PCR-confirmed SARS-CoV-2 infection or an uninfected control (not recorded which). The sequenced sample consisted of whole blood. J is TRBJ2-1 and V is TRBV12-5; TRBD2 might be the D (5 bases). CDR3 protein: CASGNTGVSRQFF. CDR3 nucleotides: TGTGCTAGTGGTAACACCGGGGTCTCACGGCAGTTCTTC.